A selection of T cell receptor beta chains follows, all from one sample in a study of T cell responses to AZD1222 COVID-19 vaccine. Produced via immunoSEQ multiplex PCR; TCRdb's table is partial and in-frame only. The sample yields approximately 130,000 clones, about 93% seen once. The source was peripheral blood, collected on day 0 of AZD1222 vaccination. The receptors stem from an adult in good health. The CDR3 runs from the conserved cysteine through the conserved F or W. The D gene is left open where the match is weak.

TRBV19,NA,TRBJ1-1,TGTGCCAGTAGTATGACAGATTTGAAGCCTTTCTTT,CASSMTDLKPFF
TRBV7-9,TRBD1,TRBJ1-1,TGTGCCAGCAGCGGACAGGGGCAAACTGAAGCTTTCTTT,CASSGQGQTEAFF
TRBV6-5,TRBD1,TRBJ2-1,TGTGCCAGCAGTTACGATCGGGACAGGCTCTACAATGAGCAGTTCTTC,CASSYDRDRLYNEQFF
TRBV5-1,NA,TRBJ1-3,TGCGCCAGCAGCTTGGGTGACATCGTCTCTGGAAACACCATATATTTT,CASSLGDIVSGNTIYF
TRBV30,NA,TRBJ2-3,TGTGCCTGGAGGACGGGGGTGGGGTCGACAGATACGCAGTATTTT,CAWRTGVGSTDTQYF
TRBV6-1,NA,TRBJ1-6,TGTGCCAGCAGTGAAGAGGGCGGAGGTTCACCCCTCCACTTT,CASSEEGGGSPLHF
TRBV6-6,TRBD1,TRBJ1-1,TGTGCCAGCAGTCCTACAGGGGGCACTGAAGCTTTCTTT,CASSPTGGTEAFF
TRBV2,NA,TRBJ1-1,TGTGCCAGCACTTTAGACAGGAACGCTGAAGCTTTCTTT,CASTLDRNAEAFF
TRBV5-6,NA,TRBJ1-6,TGTGCCAGCAGTAATAATTCACCCCTCCACTTT,CASSNNSPLHF
TRBV6-5,TRBD1,TRBJ2-7,TGTGCCAGCAGTTACTCGACAGGGAAAGCTTACGAGCAGTACTTC,CASSYSTGKAYEQYF
TRBV2,NA,TRBJ1-2,TGTGCCAGCAGTGCCAGAAGAGACTATGGCTACACCTTC,CASSARRDYGYTF